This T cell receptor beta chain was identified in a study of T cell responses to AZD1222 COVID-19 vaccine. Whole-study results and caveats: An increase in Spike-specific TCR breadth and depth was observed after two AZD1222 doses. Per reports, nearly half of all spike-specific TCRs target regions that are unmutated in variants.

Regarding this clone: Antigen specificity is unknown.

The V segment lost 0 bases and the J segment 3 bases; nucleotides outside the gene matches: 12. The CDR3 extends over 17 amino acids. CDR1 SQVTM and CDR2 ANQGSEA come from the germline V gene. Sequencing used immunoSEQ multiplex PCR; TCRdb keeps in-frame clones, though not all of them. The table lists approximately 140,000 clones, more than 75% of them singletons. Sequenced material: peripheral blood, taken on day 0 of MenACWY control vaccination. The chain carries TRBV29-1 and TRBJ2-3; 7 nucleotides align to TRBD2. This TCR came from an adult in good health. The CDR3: CSVEDPWGGHGTDTQYF. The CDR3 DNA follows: TGCAGCGTTGAAGACCCGTGGGGAGGGCACGGAACAGATACGCAGTATTTT.